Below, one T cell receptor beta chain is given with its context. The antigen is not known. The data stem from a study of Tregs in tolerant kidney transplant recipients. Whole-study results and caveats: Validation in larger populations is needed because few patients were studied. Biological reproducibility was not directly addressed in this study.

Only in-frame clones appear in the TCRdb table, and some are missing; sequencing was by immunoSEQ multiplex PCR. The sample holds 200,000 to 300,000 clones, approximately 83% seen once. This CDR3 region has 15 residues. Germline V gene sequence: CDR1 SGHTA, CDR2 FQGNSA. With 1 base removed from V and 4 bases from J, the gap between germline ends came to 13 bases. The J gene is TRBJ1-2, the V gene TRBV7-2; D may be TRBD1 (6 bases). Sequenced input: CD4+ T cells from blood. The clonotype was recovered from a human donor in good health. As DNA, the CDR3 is TGTGCCAGCAGCTTAGTCGGAGGGGACATCTATGGCTACACCTTC. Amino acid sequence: CASSLVGGDIYGYTF. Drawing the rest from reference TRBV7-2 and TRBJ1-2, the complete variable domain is GAGVSQSPSNKVTEKGKDVELRCDPISGHTALYWYRQSLGQGLEFLIYFQGNSAPDKSGLPSDRFSAERTGGSVSTLTIQRTQQEDSAVYLCASSLVGGDIYGYTFGSGTRLTVV.